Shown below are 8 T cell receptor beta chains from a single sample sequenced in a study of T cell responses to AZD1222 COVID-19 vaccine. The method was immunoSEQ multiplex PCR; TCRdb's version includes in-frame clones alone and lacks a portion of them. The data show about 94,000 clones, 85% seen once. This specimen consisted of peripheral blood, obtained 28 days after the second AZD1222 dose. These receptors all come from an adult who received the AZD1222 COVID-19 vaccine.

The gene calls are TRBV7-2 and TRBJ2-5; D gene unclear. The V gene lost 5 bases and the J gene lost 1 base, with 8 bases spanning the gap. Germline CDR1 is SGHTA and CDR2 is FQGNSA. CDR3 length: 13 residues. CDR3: CASSPSFQETQYF. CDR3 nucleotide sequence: TGTGCCAGCAGCCCCAGCTTCCAAGAGACCCAGTACTTC.

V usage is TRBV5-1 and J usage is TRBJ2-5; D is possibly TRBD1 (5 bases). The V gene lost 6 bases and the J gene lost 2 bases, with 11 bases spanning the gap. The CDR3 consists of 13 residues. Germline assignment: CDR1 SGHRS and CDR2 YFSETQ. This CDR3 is CASKVQGQETQYF. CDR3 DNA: TGCGCCAGCAAGGTCCAGGGACAAGAGACCCAGTACTTC.

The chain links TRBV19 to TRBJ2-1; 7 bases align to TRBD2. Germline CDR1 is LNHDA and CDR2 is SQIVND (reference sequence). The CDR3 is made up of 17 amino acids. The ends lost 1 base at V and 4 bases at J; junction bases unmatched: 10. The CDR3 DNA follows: TGTGCCAGTAGTATAGCGTCCCAGCGGGGTAGATACAATGAGCAGTTCTTC. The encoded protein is CASSIASQRGRYNEQFF.

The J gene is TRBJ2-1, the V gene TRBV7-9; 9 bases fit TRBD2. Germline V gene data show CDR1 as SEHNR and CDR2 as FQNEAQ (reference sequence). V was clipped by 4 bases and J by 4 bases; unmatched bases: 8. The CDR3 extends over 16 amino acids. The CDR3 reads CASSSYSSGEYNEQFF. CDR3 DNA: TGTGCCAGCAGCTCATACTCTAGCGGGGAATACAATGAGCAGTTCTTC.

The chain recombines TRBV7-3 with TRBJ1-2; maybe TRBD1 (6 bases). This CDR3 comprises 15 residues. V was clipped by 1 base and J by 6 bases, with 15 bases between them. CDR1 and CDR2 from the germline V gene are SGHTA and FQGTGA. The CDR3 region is CASSLKGTGSHGYTF. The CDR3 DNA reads TGTGCCAGCAGCTTAAAGGGAACAGGGTCTCATGGCTACACCTTC. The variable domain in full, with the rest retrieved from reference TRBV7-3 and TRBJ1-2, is GAGVSQTPSNKVTEKGKYVELRCDPISGHTALYWYRQSLGQGPEFLIYFQGTGAADDSGLPNDRFFAVRPEGSVSTLKIQRTERGDSAVYLCASSLKGTGSHGYTFGSGTRLTVV.

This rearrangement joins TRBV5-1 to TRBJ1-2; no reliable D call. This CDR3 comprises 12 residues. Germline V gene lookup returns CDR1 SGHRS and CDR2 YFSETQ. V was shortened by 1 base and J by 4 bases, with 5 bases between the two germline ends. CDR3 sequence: CASSLQGYGYTF. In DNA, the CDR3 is TGCGCCAGCAGCTTGCAAGGCTATGGCTACACCTTC.

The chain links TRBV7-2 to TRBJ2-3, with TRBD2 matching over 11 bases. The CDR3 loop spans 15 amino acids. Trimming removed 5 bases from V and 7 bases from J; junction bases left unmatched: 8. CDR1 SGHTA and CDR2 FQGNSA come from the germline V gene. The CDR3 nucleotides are TGTGCCAGCAGCCTTAGCGGGGGGGCTCTGAATACGCAGTATTTT. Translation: CASSLSGGALNTQYF.

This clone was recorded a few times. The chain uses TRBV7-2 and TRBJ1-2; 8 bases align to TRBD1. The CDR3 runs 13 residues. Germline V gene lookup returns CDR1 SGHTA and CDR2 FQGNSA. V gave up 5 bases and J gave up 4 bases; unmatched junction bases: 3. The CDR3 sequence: CASSRQGPYGYTF. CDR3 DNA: TGTGCCAGCAGCCGACAGGGGCCCTATGGCTACACCTTC.